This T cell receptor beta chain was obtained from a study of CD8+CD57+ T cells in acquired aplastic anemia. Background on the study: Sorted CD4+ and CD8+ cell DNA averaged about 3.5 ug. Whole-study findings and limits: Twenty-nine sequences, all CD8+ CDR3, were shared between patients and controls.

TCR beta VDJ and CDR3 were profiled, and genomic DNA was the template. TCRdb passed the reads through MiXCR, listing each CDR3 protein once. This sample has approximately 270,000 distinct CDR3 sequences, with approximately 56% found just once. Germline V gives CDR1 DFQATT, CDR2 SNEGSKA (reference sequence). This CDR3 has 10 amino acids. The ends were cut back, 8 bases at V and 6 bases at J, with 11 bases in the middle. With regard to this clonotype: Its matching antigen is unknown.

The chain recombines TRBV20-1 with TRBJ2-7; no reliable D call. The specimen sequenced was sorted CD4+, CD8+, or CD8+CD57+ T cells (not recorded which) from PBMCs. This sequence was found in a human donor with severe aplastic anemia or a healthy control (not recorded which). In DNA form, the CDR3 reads TGCAGTTGGACCTTGGGCGAGCAGTACTTC. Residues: CSWTLGEQYF.